The sequence of this TCR beta chain was determined in a study of CD8 T cells in ankylosing spondylitis. Study-wide findings and caveats: There was a TCR beta motif, made of several highly homologous variants, that appeared characteristic of ankylosing spondylitis blood.

CDR3 size: 16 residues. The germline gives CDR1 LNHNV, CDR2 YYDKDF (reference sequence). The junction had 5 bases not matched to a gene; V was cut back by 5 bases and J by 0 bases. From the 5' RACE reads, TCRdb called clonotypes with MiXCR, one entry per CDR3 protein. The sample lists around 480,000 distinct CDR3 sequences, approximately 17% seen once, with 0.95% to 1.1% in the top ten. This clonotype showed up many times. Its antigen is unknown. This chain links TRBV15 with TRBJ1-5; 9 bases agree with TRBD1. Input material: blood, either unsorted or a sorted T cell fraction (not recorded which). This receptor was obtained from a male donor with ankylosing spondylitis. CDR3 residues: CATSDRDRDSNQPQHF. CDR3 DNA sequence: TGTGCCACCAGCGACCGGGACAGGGATAGCAATCAGCCCCAGCATTTT.